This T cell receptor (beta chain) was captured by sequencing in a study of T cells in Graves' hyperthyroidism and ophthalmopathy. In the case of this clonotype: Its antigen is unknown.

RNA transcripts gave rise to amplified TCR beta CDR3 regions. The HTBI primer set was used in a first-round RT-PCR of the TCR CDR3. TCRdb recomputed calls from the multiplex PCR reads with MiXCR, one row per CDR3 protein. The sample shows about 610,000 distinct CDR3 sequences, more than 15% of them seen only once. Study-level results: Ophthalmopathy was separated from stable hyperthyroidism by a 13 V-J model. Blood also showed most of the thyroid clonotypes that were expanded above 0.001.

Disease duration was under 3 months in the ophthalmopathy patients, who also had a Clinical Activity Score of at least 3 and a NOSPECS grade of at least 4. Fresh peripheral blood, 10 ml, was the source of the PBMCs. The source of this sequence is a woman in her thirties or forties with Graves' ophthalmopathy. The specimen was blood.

The CDR3 protein is CASSREAGGFPYEQYF. The CDR3 DNA is TGTGCCAGCAGTAGGGAAGCGGGAGGATTCCCCTACGAGCAGTACTTC. The rearrangement uses TRBV27 and TRBJ2-7, with 9 nucleotides matching TRBD2. J gave up 2 bases and V 5 bases, and 10 bases lay outside the gene matches. CDR3 size: 16 residues. Germline CDR1 reads MNHEY; CDR2 reads SMNVEV (reference sequence).